The TCR beta chain described here comes from a study of blood T cell repertoires in COVID-19. On the study more broadly: Sample material is recorded as cDNA or gDNA derived from T cells, B-cell-depleted T cells, or PBMCs.

In the authors' methods: Amplification of reference gene primers was used by the study to estimate nucleated cell counts. The table came from immunoSEQ multiplex PCR; TCRdb's copy has only in-frame clones and leaves some out. That table gives V, J and clone size, and the DNA gave D and trimming. The sample shows 250,000 to 300,000 clones, more than 80% of them seen only once. This CDR3 has 13 residues. Trimming removed 6 bases at V and 7 bases at J, with 12 bases between. Germline CDR1 MRHNA, CDR2 SNTAGT. Participants, about 18 to 90 years old, spanned approximately 25 US areas. Cohort 3 donors counted as recovered after two negative PCRs, clearance, or resolved symptoms.

The chain uses TRBV6-4 and TRBJ1-4; the D is unclear. The clonotype originates from a woman aged 25 to 45 who had recovered from COVID-19. Sequencing was performed on PBMCs or T cells enriched from blood (not recorded which). In DNA form, the CDR3 reads TGTGCCAGCAGCTATCTAGAGGGTGAAAAACTGTTTTTT. The encoded protein is CASSYLEGEKLFF.